What follows is one T cell receptor beta chain and its context. Germline V gives CDR1 SGDLS, CDR2 YYNGEE. The CDR3 is made up of 16 amino acids. Between the trimmed V and J ends, which lost 0 bases and 0 bases, there was a span of 12 bases. The authors extracted RNA and reverse transcribed it into cDNA as the sequencing template. TCRdb's table, derived via immunoSEQ multiplex PCR, lists solely in-frame clones and lacks some. The sample has 95,000 to 100,000 clones; around 60% are singletons. The data were taken from a study of CD8+ T cells in alopecia areata. Treatment defined: oral pan-JAK inhibitor, 5-10 mg twice daily.

The sequence was collected from a human donor with alopecia areata. Here the sequenced sample was CD8+ T cells sorted from blood, taken at week 4, from a patient treated with tofacitinib. The J gene is TRBJ1-2, the V gene TRBV9; D may be TRBD1 (6 bases). The CDR3 sequence is CASSVVVRGSNYGYTF. In DNA, the CDR3 is TGTGCCAGCAGCGTAGTAGTCAGGGGATCTAACTATGGCTACACCTTC.